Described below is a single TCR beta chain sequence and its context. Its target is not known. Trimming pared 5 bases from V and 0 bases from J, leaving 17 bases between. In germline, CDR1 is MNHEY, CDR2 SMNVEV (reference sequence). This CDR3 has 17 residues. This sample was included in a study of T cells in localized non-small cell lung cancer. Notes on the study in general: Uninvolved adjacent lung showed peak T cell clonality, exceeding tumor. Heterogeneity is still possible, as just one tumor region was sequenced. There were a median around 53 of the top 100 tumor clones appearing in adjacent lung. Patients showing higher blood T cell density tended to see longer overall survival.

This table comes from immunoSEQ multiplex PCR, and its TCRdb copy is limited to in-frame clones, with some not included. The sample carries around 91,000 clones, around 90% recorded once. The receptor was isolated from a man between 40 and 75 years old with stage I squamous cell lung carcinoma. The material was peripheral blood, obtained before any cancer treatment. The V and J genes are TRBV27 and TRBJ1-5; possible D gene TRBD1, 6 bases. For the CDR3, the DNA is TGTGCCAGCAGTCCCCATCGGACAGAACCTAGCAATCAGCCCCAGCATTTT. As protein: CASSPHRTEPSNQPQHF.